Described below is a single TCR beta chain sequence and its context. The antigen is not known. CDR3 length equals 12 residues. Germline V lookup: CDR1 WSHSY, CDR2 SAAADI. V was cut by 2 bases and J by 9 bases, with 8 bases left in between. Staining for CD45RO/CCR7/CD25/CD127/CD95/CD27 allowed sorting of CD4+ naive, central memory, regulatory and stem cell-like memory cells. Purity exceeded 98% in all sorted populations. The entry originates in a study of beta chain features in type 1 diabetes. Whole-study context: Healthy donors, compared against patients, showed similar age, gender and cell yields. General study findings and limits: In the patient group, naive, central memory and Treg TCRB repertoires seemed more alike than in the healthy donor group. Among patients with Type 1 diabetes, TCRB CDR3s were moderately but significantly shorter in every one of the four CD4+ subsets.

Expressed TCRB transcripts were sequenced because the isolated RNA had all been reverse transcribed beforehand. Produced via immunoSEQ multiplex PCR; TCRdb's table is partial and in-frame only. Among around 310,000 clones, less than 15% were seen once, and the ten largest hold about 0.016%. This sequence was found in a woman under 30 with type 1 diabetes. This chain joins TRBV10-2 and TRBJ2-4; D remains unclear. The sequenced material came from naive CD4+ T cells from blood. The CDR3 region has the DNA TGCGCCAGCAGTGAGGATACTGCCATTCAGTACTTC. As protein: CASSEDTAIQYF.